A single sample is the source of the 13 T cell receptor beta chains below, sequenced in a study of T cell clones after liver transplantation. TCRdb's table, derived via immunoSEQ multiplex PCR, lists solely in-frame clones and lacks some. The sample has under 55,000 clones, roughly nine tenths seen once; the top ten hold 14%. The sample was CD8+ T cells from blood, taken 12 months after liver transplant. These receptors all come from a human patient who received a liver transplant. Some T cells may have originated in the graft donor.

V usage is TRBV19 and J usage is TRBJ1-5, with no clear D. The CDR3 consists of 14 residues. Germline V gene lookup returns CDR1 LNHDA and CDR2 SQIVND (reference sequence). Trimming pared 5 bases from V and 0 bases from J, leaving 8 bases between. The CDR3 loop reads CASSVQYSNQPQHF. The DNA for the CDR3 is TGTGCCAGTAGTGTTCAGTATAGCAATCAGCCCCAGCATTTT.

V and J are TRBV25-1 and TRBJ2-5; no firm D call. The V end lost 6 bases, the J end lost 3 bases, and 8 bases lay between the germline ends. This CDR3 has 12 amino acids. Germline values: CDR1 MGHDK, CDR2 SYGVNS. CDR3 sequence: CASRNWEETQYF. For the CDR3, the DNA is TGTGCCAGCAGGAATTGGGAAGAGACCCAGTACTTC.

CDR3 sequence reads: CASSRTGLGLSAGELFF. The CDR3 DNA is TGTGCCAGTAGCCGGACAGGGTTGGGCTTATCCGCCGGGGAGCTGTTTTTT. The J gene is TRBJ2-2, the V gene TRBV19; 8 bases are shared with TRBD1. J lost 6 bases, V lost 6 bases, and 15 bases had no gene match. Germline lookup yields CDR1 LNHDA and CDR2 SQIVND (reference sequence). There are 17 residues in the CDR3.

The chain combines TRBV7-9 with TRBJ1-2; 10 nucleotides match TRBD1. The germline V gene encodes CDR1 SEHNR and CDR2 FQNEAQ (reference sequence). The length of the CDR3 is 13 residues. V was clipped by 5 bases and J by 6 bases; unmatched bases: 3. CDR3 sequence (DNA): TGTGCCAGCAGCCGGGACAGGGGTAATGGCTACACCTTC. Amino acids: CASSRDRGNGYTF.

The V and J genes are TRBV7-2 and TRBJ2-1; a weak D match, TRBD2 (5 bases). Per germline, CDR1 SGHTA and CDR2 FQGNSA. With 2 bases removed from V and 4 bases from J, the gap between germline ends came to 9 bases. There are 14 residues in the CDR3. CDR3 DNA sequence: TGTGCCAGCAGCTTATCGGACTCTTACAATGAGCAGTTCTTC. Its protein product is CASSLSDSYNEQFF.

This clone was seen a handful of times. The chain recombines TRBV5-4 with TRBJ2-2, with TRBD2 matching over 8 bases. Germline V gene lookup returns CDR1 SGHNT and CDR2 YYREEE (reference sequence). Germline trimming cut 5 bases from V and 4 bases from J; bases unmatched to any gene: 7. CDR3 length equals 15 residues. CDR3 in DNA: TGTGCCAGCAGACAGGGACTAGGTATCACCGGGGAGCTGTTTTTT. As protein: CASRQGLGITGELFF.

CDR3 nucleotides: TGTGCCAGTAGTCCCTGGACAGGGATAAATGAGCAGTTCTTC. Translation: CASSPWTGINEQFF. The J gene is TRBJ2-1, the V gene TRBV19, with 8 bases identical to TRBD1. Germline CDR1 LNHDA, CDR2 SQIVND (reference sequence). The CDR3 has 14 residues. Trimming cost V 5 bases and J 7 bases; bases outside gene matches: 7.

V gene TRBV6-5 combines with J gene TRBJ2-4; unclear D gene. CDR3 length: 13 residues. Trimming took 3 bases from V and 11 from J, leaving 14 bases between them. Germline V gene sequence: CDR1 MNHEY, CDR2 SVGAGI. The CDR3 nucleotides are TGTGCCAGCAGTTATTTACCCGATCGGCTTCAGTACTTC. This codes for CASSYLPDRLQYF.

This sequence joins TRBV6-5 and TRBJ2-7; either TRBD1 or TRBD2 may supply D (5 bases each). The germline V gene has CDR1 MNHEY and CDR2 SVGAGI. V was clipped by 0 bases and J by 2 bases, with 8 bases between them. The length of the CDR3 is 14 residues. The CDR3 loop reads CASSYSGTTYEQYF. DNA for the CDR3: TGTGCCAGCAGTTACTCCGGGACCACCTACGAGCAGTACTTC.

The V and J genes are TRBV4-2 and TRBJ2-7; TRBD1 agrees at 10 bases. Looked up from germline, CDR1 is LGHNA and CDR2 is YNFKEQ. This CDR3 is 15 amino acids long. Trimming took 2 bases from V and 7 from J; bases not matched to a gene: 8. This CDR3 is CASSQYGTGVGEQYF. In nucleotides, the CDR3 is TGTGCCAGCAGCCAATATGGGACAGGGGTCGGGGAGCAGTACTTC.

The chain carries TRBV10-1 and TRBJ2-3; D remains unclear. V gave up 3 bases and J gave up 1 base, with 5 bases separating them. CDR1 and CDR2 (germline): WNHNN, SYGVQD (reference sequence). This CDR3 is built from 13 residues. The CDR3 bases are TGCGCCAGCAGTGAAGCAGGCACAGATACGCAGTATTTT. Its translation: CASSEAGTDTQYF.

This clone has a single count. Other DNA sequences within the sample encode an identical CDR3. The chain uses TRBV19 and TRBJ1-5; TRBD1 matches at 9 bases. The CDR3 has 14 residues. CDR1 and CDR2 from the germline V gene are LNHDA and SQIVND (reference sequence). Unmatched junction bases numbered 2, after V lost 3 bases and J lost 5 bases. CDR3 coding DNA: TGTGCCAGTAGTATCGGACAGGGGTATCAGCCCCAGCATTTT. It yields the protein CASSIGQGYQPQHF.

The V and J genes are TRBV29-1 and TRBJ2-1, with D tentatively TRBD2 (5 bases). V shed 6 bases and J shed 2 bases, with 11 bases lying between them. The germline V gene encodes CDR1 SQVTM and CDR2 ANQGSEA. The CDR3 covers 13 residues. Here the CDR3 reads CSVLAVAYNEQFF. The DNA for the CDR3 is TGCAGCGTCCTAGCTGTCGCCTACAATGAGCAGTTCTTC.